This TCR beta chain originates from a study of beta chain features in type 1 diabetes. General study results and limits: Sequencing from cDNA could over-represent high-TCR-expressing cells. Although PCR might favor shorter templates, it would do so equally in patients and controls. Type 1 diabetes patients had moderately but significantly shorter TCRB CDR3s in all four CD4+ subsets. VDJ junctions from patients with type 1 diabetes contained fewer insertions and more deletions.

The CDR3 consists of 12 residues. Trimming removed 6 bases from V and 5 bases from J, with 10 bases in between. The germline CDR1 and CDR2 sequences are LNHDA and SQIVND (reference sequence). Via the markers CD45RO/CCR7/CD25/CD127/CD95/CD27, stem cell-like memory, regulatory, central memory and naive CD4+ cells were sorted. Sequenced material consisted of expressed TCRB transcripts (all of the isolated RNA was reverse transcribed). Sequencing was performed with immunoSEQ multiplex PCR; in TCRdb, only in-frame clones are kept and a portion is missing. There are more than 300,000 clones in the sample; over 8.5% occur only once, and 0.6% lies in the top ten. This clone was counted between two and nine times. Its antigen is still unknown.

The specimen was central memory CD4+ T cells from blood. The chain joins TRBV19 to TRBJ1-2; D may be TRBD1 (6 bases). The sequence was collected from a man younger than 45 with type 1 diabetes. Here the CDR3 DNA reads TGTGCCAGTAGCATGACAGGTTATGGCTACACCTTC. Translating gives CASSMTGYGYTF.